These 23 T cell receptor beta chains originate from one sample sequenced in a study of blood T cells in healthy people across ages. Then a second PCR, running roughly 7 to 11 cycles, was carried out with a sample-barcoded 5' primer and a J-beta primer mix. Each CDR3 protein is one row after TCRdb ran MiXCR on the 5' RACE reads. The table lists some 710,000 distinct CDR3 sequences, around 50% of them singletons. The material sequenced was blood. These receptors were collected from a man older than 75 in good health.

The rearrangement joins TRBV11-2 to TRBJ2-3, with TRBD1 matching over 7 bases. The V gene's germline CDR1 is SGHAT and CDR2 FQNNGV. This CDR3 has 15 amino acids. V shed 1 base and J 5 bases; nucleotides not matched to a gene: 6. As DNA, the CDR3 is TGTGCCAGCAGCTTAGGGAACAGGGGACGAGATACGCAGTATTTT. Translation: CASSLGNRGRDTQYF.

A word on this clonotype: A read error is likely, as this CDR3 ends without the conserved phenylalanine or tryptophan. This chain links TRBV7-8 with TRBJ2-3, with 13 bases identical to TRBD2. V lost 5 bases, J lost 0 bases, and 5 bases stayed unmatched. This CDR3 is 17 amino acids long. The germline V gene has CDR1 SGHVS and CDR2 FQNEAQ. The CDR3: CASSRLAGGSSTDTQYS. The DNA of the CDR3 is TGTGCCAGCAGCCGACTAGCGGGGGGTTCTAGCACAGATACGCAGTATTCT.

The CDR3 DNA follows: TGTGCCAGCGGGACAGGGGTCACCGGGGAGCTGTTTTTT. This encodes CASGTGVTGELFF. V gene TRBV6-6 combines with J gene TRBJ2-2, with TRBD1 identical over 10 bases. Per germline, CDR1 MNHNY and CDR2 SVGAGI (reference sequence). V gave up 8 bases and J gave up 4 bases; unmatched junction bases: 1. The CDR3 spans 13 residues.

CDR3 amino acids: CASSLKIGRGWSGLAGEQFF. CDR3 bases: TGTGCCAGCAGTTTAAAAATCGGGCGAGGGTGGTCCGGACTAGCGGGAGAGCAGTTCTTC. The rearrangement links TRBV12-3 or TRBV12-4 to TRBJ2-1; TRBD2 agrees at 12 bases. This CDR3 contains 20 residues. V was pared by 2 bases and J by 10 bases, with 21 bases of the junction left unmatched.

This chain links TRBV6-1 with TRBJ1-1; D remains unclear. Trimming shortened V by 3 bases and J by 8 bases, and 13 bases separated the two germline ends. CDR1 is MNHNS, CDR2 SASEGT, per germline. CDR3 length equals 13 residues. The CDR3 spells CASSDSHASEAFF. The CDR3 region has the DNA TGTGCCAGCAGTGATTCTCATGCTTCGGAAGCTTTCTTT.

The V gene is TRBV15, the J gene TRBJ1-6; no firm D call. V shed 1 base and J shed 0 bases, with 7 bases lying between them. The CDR3 is 16 amino acids. Germline values: CDR1 LNHNV, CDR2 YYDKDF (reference sequence). The CDR3 region is CATSRVIGSYNSPLHF. CDR3 bases: TGTGCCACCAGCAGAGTCATCGGCTCCTATAATTCACCCCTCCACTTT.

V gene TRBV5-1 combines with J gene TRBJ2-3; D uncertain. The CDR3 consists of 14 residues. Germline assignment: CDR1 SGHRS and CDR2 YFSETQ. V lost 0 bases to trimming and J lost 1 base, with 6 bases between them. The CDR3 is CASSLAHGTDTQYF. The CDR3 nucleotides read TGCGCCAGCAGCTTGGCTCACGGCACAGATACGCAGTATTTT.

The rearrangement uses TRBV7-9 and TRBJ2-5; unclear D gene. The CDR3 runs to 15 residues. The V gene lost 2 bases and the J gene lost 1 base, with 11 bases spanning the gap. The V gene's germline CDR1 is SEHNR and CDR2 FQNEAQ (reference sequence). CDR3 nucleotide sequence: TGTGCCAGCAGCTTAAAGAATCGACCCCAAGAGACCCAGTACTTC. Its translation: CASSLKNRPQETQYF. Full variable domain (rest looked up from reference TRBV7-9 and TRBJ2-5): DTGVSQNPRHKITKRGQNVTFRCDPISEHNRLYWYRQTLGQGPEFLTYFQNEAQLEKSRLLSDRFSAERPKGSFSTLEIQRTEQGDSAMYLCASSLKNRPQETQYFGPGTRLLVL.

The CDR3 bases are TGTGCCAGCAGCTTGAAGTACAGGGACCCCAATAGCAATCAGCCCCAGCATTTT. This sequence encodes CASSLKYRDPNSNQPQHF. The chain links TRBV5-5 to TRBJ1-5; TRBD1 is a possible D gene (6 bases). The CDR3 consists of 18 residues. V dropped 1 base and J dropped 0 bases, with 17 bases sitting between them. Germline CDR1 reads SGHKS; CDR2 reads YYEKEE (reference sequence).

In its sample, this clonotype was seen a few times. The J gene is TRBJ2-3, the V gene TRBV7-9; D unclear. Germline-derived CDR1 and CDR2 are SEHNR and FQNEAQ (reference sequence). With 6 bases removed from V and 4 bases from J, the gap between germline ends came to 20 bases. The CDR3 is 16 amino acids. CDR3 residues: CASRSSRNLAPDTQYF. The CDR3 coding sequence is TGTGCCAGCAGGTCGTCGCGGAATCTTGCCCCAGATACGCAGTATTTT.

Comment on this clonotype: The junction departs from the called germline gene at one end, perhaps through a read error. The chain uses TRBV12-3 or TRBV12-4 and TRBJ2-1; D call uncertain. The CDR3 runs to 13 residues. The CDR3 spells CASIAPARNVQFF. The CDR3 DNA reads TGTGCCAGCATTGCCCCCGCTAGGAATGTGCAGTTCTTC.

The chain links TRBV5-1 to TRBJ2-3; D is possibly TRBD2 (6 bases). Looked up from germline, CDR1 is SGHRS and CDR2 is YFSETQ. Trimming cost V 5 bases and J 1 base, with 14 bases left between them. CDR3 length: 15 residues. CDR3 sequence: CASSFSGPRTDTQYF. Written as DNA, the CDR3 is TGCGCCAGCAGTTTCAGCGGGCCCCGCACAGATACGCAGTATTTT.

The chain combines TRBV10-3 with TRBJ2-7; a possible D gene is TRBD2 (5 bases). This CDR3 has 12 amino acids. Germline values: CDR1 ENHRY, CDR2 SYGVKD. Trimming removed 6 bases from V and 6 bases from J, with 12 bases in between. The CDR3 sequence: CAISGLGFEQYF. The DNA for the CDR3 is TGTGCCATCAGCGGACTCGGGTTCGAGCAGTACTTC.

The genes are TRBV28 and TRBJ2-1; perhaps TRBD2 as D (7 bases). Trimming cost V 6 bases and J 0 bases, with 15 bases left between them. The germline V gene encodes CDR1 MDHEN and CDR2 SYDVKM. The CDR3 loop spans 16 amino acids. The CDR3 protein is CASSTWGGNSYNEQFF. CDR3 coding DNA: TGTGCCAGCAGCACCTGGGGGGGCAACTCCTACAATGAGCAGTTCTTC.

This clonotype was seen at least ten times. This chain uses TRBV29-1 with TRBJ1-5; D perhaps matches TRBD1 (5 bases). Trimming shortened V by 5 bases and J by 6 bases, and 14 bases separated the two germline ends. CDR1 SQVTM and CDR2 ANQGSEA come from the germline V gene. This CDR3 is built from 13 residues. The CDR3 sequence: CSVSGRAGQPQHF. The DNA for the CDR3 is TGCAGCGTTTCTGGCAGGGCGGGTCAGCCCCAGCATTTT.

This clonotype was found a few times. The CDR3 loop reads CSVMAGAYEQYF. The CDR3 DNA reads as TGCAGCGTTATGGCCGGTGCCTACGAGCAGTACTTC. V usage is TRBV29-1 and J usage is TRBJ2-5; no firm D call. The DNA end is more similar to TRBJ2-7, so the J call may be wrong. Germline assignment: CDR1 SQVTM and CDR2 ANQGSEA. This CDR3 has 12 amino acids.

The genes are TRBV9 and TRBJ2-1; D possibly corresponds to TRBD2 (6 bases). CDR3 length equals 17 residues. Germline values: CDR1 SGDLS, CDR2 YYNGEE. V lost 4 bases and J 0 bases, leaving 17 bases between the germline ends. The CDR3 bases are TGTGCCAGCAGCATCTACCCTAGCGTGCTCTCCTACAATGAGCAGTTCTTC. It codes for CASSIYPSVLSYNEQFF.

This clonotype was seen a handful of times. The J gene is TRBJ2-7, the V gene TRBV15, with TRBD1 matching over 8 bases. Germline trimming cut 4 bases from V and 3 bases from J; bases unmatched to any gene: 11. The V gene's germline CDR1 is LNHNV and CDR2 YYDKDF (reference sequence). The CDR3 sequence is 16 residues long. The CDR3 spells CATSKTGTGGIYEQYF. The CDR3 DNA follows: TGTGCCACCAGCAAAACGGGCACAGGGGGGATCTACGAGCAGTACTTC.

This rearrangement joins TRBV27 to TRBJ2-2, with TRBD2 identical over 14 bases. From germline, CDR1 is MNHEY and CDR2 SMNVEV (reference sequence). J was trimmed by 4 bases and V by 6 bases; bases with no gene match: 7. The CDR3 consists of 17 residues. Here the CDR3 reads CASRKGLAGAGTGELFF. In DNA, the CDR3 is TGTGCCAGCAGAAAGGGACTAGCGGGAGCGGGCACCGGGGAGCTGTTTTTT.

Only a few counts were recorded for this clonotype. J is TRBJ2-5 and V is TRBV20-1; TRBD2 matches 11 bases. The CDR3 has 17 amino acids. CDR1 is DFQATT and CDR2 is SNEGSKA in the germline V gene (reference sequence). The junction had 13 bases not matched to a gene; V was cut back by 6 bases and J by 1 base. As DNA, the CDR3 is TGCAGTGCCCATGGGCGGGGGGGACTAGCGGCCCAAGAGACCCAGTACTTC. It is translated as CSAHGRGGLAAQETQYF.

This clonotype showed up just a few times. J is TRBJ1-2 and V is TRBV28; possibly TRBD1 for D (5 bases). V dropped 8 bases and J dropped 4 bases, with 14 bases sitting between them. The CDR3 loop spans 13 amino acids. Germline CDR1 MDHEN, CDR2 SYDVKM. CDR3 nucleotide sequence: TGTGCCAGCGAGGGTCAGGGTATCTATGGCTACACCTTC. Translated, it gives CASEGQGIYGYTF.

This clonotype was observed once. The chain employs TRBV28 and TRBJ2-1; D is perhaps TRBD1 (5 bases). Deletions cut 5 bases from V and 10 bases from J, with 18 bases between. Germline lookup yields CDR1 MDHEN and CDR2 SYDVKM. The CDR3 runs to 14 residues. The CDR3 region has the DNA TGTGCCAGCAGTCCATACAGGAGTAATAGGGAGCAGTTCTTC. This sequence encodes CASSPYRSNREQFF.

The rearrangement joins TRBV12-3 or TRBV12-4 to TRBJ1-2, with D hard to call. Trimming shortened V by 1 base and J by 4 bases, and 13 bases separated the two germline ends. The CDR3 is made up of 15 amino acids. Here the CDR3 reads CASSLGAGFVYGYTF. CDR3 bases: TGTGCCAGCAGTTTAGGCGCCGGGTTTGTCTATGGCTACACCTTC.